This T cell receptor beta chain originates from a study of blood T cell repertoires in COVID-19 (dated by TCRdb to about 2020). A note on the overall study: Samples covering the acute and convalescent phases of COVID-19 were provided by collaborators in the United States, Italy and Spain. Where HLA class I and class II types were available, the types were taken from metadata supplied by the sample provider, not from assay-based typing. Samples were obtained from the ongoing ImmuneRACE study (first 160 participants) and from over a thousand subjects provided by 6 global collaborators. The material from the prospective study consisted of cDNA or gDNA derived from T cells, B-cell-depleted T cells, or PBMCs. The sample metadata nearly always contained a de-identified subject ID, COVID-19 status, age in years and sex. The repertoires were made available in a free public database intended to serve as a resource for research on the immune response to SARS-CoV-2. Deeply sampled blood TCRbeta repertoires from subjects exposed to, actively infected with, or recovered from COVID-19 were included in the dataset. The investigation overall reported the following: The quantity of clinical and demographic metadata differed by source and by participant and was supplied without curation.

The CDR3 holds 19 amino acids from the cysteine to the phenylalanine. The CDR3 DNA has 57 bases and is translated from base 1. Trimming removed 0 bases from V and 4 bases from J; the gene matches leave 10 bases unexplained. Taken from the germline V gene (reference sequence), the CDR1 and CDR2 loops are LNHNV and YYDKDF. Turning to this clone: No cognate antigen has been identified for it. No base qualities exist here, and no much larger clone lies one base off it.

The collaborating institutions used their own protocols to collect whole blood in K2EDTA tubes. Collaborator samples were shipped for TCRbeta analysis as frozen whole blood, isolated PBMCs, or DNA extracted from either sample type. TCRbeta CDR3 regions were amplified from genomic DNA using the immunoSEQ Assay, a bias-controlled multiplex PCR. Per the source publication's procedure: The number of nucleated cells in each sample was estimated by amplification of reference gene primers within the assay. To quantify the absolute abundance of each unique TCRbeta CDR3 rearrangement, sequence reads were collapsed and filtered. Productive Simpson clonality was computed per sample as the square root of Simpson's diversity index over productive rearrangements. Held by TCRdb, this immuneACCESS table contains in-frame sequences only and omits some clones. Under half of the omission traces to an unresolved V gene where checked; the cause of the rest is unknown. Clonal size and the V and J genes are those of that table, whereas D and trimming came from the DNA. In this sample the table shows some 220,000 clones, 84% of which occur a single time. 15% to 20% of the sample is taken by the ten largest.

Sequencing input: peripheral blood. The receptor chain draws on TRBV15 and TRBJ2-2; 11 middle bases align to TRBD2. The clonotype comes from a woman over 75 with active or convalescent COVID-19. CDR3 reads: CATSRDHNSGRAATGELFF. The sequence in DNA is TGTGCCACCAGCAGAGATCATAATAGCGGGAGGGCGGCCACCGGGGAGCTGTTTTTT.